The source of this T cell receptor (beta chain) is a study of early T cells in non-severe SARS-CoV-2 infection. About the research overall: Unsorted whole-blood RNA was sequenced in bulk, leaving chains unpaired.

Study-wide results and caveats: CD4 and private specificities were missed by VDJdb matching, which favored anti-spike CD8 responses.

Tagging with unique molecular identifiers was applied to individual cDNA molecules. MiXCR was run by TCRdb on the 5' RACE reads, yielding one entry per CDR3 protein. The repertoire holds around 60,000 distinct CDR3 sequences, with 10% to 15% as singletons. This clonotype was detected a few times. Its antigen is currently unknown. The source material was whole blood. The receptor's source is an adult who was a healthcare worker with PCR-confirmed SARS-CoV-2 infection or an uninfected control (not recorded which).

This chain's CDR3 is CASSFGQGVGEQYF. The CDR3 DNA is TGTGCCAGCAGTTTTGGACAGGGGGTAGGCGAGCAGTACTTC. The J gene is TRBJ2-7, the V gene TRBV27; the match to TRBD1 covers 10 bases. The J segment lost 6 bases and the V segment lost 3 bases, leaving 5 bases of the junction unmatched. The germline CDR1 and CDR2 sequences are MNHEY and SMNVEV (reference sequence). This CDR3 is 14 amino acids long.